These 16 T cell receptor beta chains share one sample of origin, sequenced in a study of vaccination effects on CD4 cells after COVID-19. Antigen-specific CD4+ T cells were expanded (with viral peptide pools) by the ViraFEST assay ahead of sequencing. With nine to eleven days of culture completed, CD4+ T cells were isolated. Participants received two doses of either the BNT162b2 or mRNA-1273 vaccine. Only in-frame clones appear in the TCRdb table, and some are missing; sequencing was by immunoSEQ multiplex PCR. The sample holds around 24,000 clones; around 77% are singletons and the top ten take approximately 23%. Their antigens are not known. The material sequenced was CD4+ T cells from PBMCs cultured with HCoV-NL63 spike peptides, taken after COVID-19 vaccination. All receptors come from a human donor who received a COVID-19 vaccine.

This chain links TRBV20-1 with TRBJ2-4; D is possibly TRBD1 or TRBD2 (6 bases each). Germline assignment: CDR1 DFQATT and CDR2 SNEGSKA (reference sequence). This CDR3 spans 13 amino acids. The V gene lost 3 bases and the J gene lost 3 bases, with 9 bases spanning the gap. Here the CDR3 DNA reads TGCAGTGCTAGTAAGGGGGGCAAAAACATTCAGTACTTC. It is translated as CSASKGGKNIQYF.

This clone was detected only a few times. The chain is built from TRBV28 and TRBJ2-7; D not resolved. Trimming removed 6 bases at V and 2 bases at J, with 14 bases between. The CDR3 contains 14 residues. The germline CDR1 and CDR2 sequences are MDHEN and SYDVKM. The CDR3 reads CASSGDGRAYEQYF. CDR3 in DNA: TGTGCCAGCAGCGGCGATGGTCGCGCCTACGAGCAGTACTTC.

This clone was observed a single time. The rearrangement joins TRBV24-1 to TRBJ2-5, with TRBD2 matching over 9 bases. Germline loops: CDR1 KGHDR, CDR2 SFDVKD. V dropped 2 bases and J dropped 1; count of bases not matched to a gene: 4. The CDR3 runs 16 residues. Here the CDR3 DNA reads TGTGCCACCAGTGATTCCCGCGGGGGGGCCCAAGAGACCCAGTACTTC. Translation: CATSDSRGGAQETQYF.

The chain combines TRBV18 with TRBJ2-5; D might be TRBD1 or TRBD2, each matching 5 bases. V lost 2 bases, J lost 1 base, and 8 bases lay in between. The CDR3 spans 14 residues. Per germline, CDR1 KGHSH and CDR2 LQKENI. CDR3 loop: CASSPTGTQETQYF. The DNA of the CDR3 is TGTGCCAGCTCACCAACCGGGACCCAAGAGACCCAGTACTTC. Combining the CDR3 with reference TRBV18 and TRBJ2-5 gives the whole variable domain NAGVMQNPRHLVRRRGQEARLRCSPMKGHSHVYWYRQLPEEGLKFMVYLQKENIIDESGMPKERFSAEFPKEGPSILRIQQVVRGDSAAYFCASSPTGTQETQYFGPGTRLLVL.

This chain connects TRBV28 to TRBJ2-1, with a possible D match to TRBD1 (6 bases). The ends were cut back, 3 bases at V and 4 bases at J, with 10 bases in the middle. The CDR3 runs 14 residues. Germline CDR1 MDHEN, CDR2 SYDVKM. CDR3 protein: CASSFPTGYNEQFF. The DNA for the CDR3 is TGTGCCAGCAGTTTCCCTACAGGGTACAATGAGCAGTTCTTC.

V usage is TRBV28 and J usage is TRBJ1-2, with TRBD1 as a possible D gene (6 bases). This CDR3 contains 16 residues. CDR1 is MDHEN and CDR2 is SYDVKM in the germline V gene. Trimming pared 6 bases from V and 5 bases from J, leaving 22 bases between. The CDR3 coding sequence is TGTGCCAGCAGACCATCTGGACAGCTGATGATGTATGGCTACACCTTC. This sequence encodes CASRPSGQLMMYGYTF.

A few counts support this clone. The V and J genes are TRBV19 and TRBJ2-6; the D call may be TRBD1 or TRBD2 (7 bases each). Trimming removed 3 bases from V and 2 bases from J, with 14 bases in between. Per the germline V gene, CDR1 is LNHDA and CDR2 is SQIVND (reference sequence). CDR3 length: 17 residues. CDR3 region: CASSMARGGTGANVLTF. The CDR3 bases are TGTGCCAGTAGTATGGCCAGGGGGGGGACTGGGGCCAACGTCCTGACTTTC.

The chain recombines TRBV6-5 with TRBJ2-5; 8 bases fit TRBD2. The V gene's germline CDR1 is MNHEY and CDR2 SVGAGI. The CDR3 runs to 15 residues. V was clipped by 0 bases and J by 9 bases; unmatched bases: 9. This chain's CDR3 is CASSYSTGGPASQYF. The CDR3 DNA sequence: TGTGCCAGCAGTTACTCCACGGGAGGGCCTGCGTCCCAGTACTTC.

The chain joins TRBV29-1 to TRBJ1-1; maybe TRBD1 (5 bases). The CDR3 consists of 14 residues. Germline CDR1 SQVTM, CDR2 ANQGSEA. V lost 6 bases and J lost 2, with 16 bases in between. The CDR3 nucleotides are TGCAGCGTCGGATTAGGGACGGATAACACTGAAGCTTTCTTT. It specifies CSVGLGTDNTEAFF.

The chain has TRBV9 and TRBJ2-2; D might be TRBD2 (5 bases). CDR1 and CDR2 from the germline V gene are SGDLS and YYNGEE. The CDR3 sequence is 15 residues long. Between the trimmed V and J ends, which lost 6 bases and 1 base, there was a span of 13 bases. The DNA of the CDR3 is TGTGCCAGCAACGGAGGTGGGCAGAACACCGGGGAGCTGTTTTTT. It encodes CASNGGGQNTGELFF.

The J gene is TRBJ2-1, the V gene TRBV9; the match to TRBD1 covers 8 bases. The CDR3 is 15 residues long. Trimming cost V 3 bases and J 5 bases; bases outside gene matches: 7. Germline-derived CDR1 and CDR2 are SGDLS and YYNGEE. The CDR3 loop reads CASSGGQGSHNEQFF. CDR3 in DNA: TGTGCCAGCAGCGGAGGACAGGGTTCACACAATGAGCAGTTCTTC.

As DNA, the CDR3 is TGTGCCAGCACCTCCGGCTCCTATAATTCACCCCTCCACTTT. Translated: CASTSGSYNSPLHF. The V call is TRBV6-6, the J call TRBJ1-6; no definite D call. The CDR3 length is 14 residues. CDR1 and CDR2 (germline): MNHNY, SVGAGI (reference sequence). V was clipped by 7 bases and J by 0 bases, with 7 bases between them.

The V call is TRBV6-5, the J call TRBJ2-5; perhaps D is TRBD1 or TRBD2 (6 bases each). The CDR3 contains 14 residues. Looked up from germline, CDR1 is MNHEY and CDR2 is SVGAGI. The germline V and J ends were trimmed by 4 bases and 5 bases, with 14 bases remaining between them. The CDR3 nucleotides read TGTGCCAGCAGTTGGGGGGCAGGTGGGGAGACCCAGTACTTC. Translating it yields CASSWGAGGETQYF.

This rearrangement joins TRBV7-9 to TRBJ2-2; D is perhaps TRBD2 (6 bases). Per the germline V gene, CDR1 is SEHNR and CDR2 is FQNEAQ (reference sequence). V lost 5 bases, J lost 3 bases, and 13 bases lay in between. This CDR3 has 15 residues. CDR3 nucleotides: TGTGCCAGCAGCCGCACTAGCTTGGACACCGGGGAGCTGTTTTTT. Translation gives CASSRTSLDTGELFF.

J is TRBJ1-2 and V is TRBV2; 10 bases align to TRBD1. Germline-derived CDR1 and CDR2 are SNHLY and FYNNEI. CDR3 length equals 14 residues. J gave up 8 bases and V 8 bases, and 11 bases lay outside the gene matches. CDR3 bases: TGTGCCAGCTCCCCGGGCGGACAGGGGGGAGGCTACACCTTC. As protein: CASSPGGQGGGYTF.

The chain employs TRBV3-1 (or the pseudogene TRBV3-2) and TRBJ1-1; 9 nucleotides match TRBD1. V lost 4 bases, J lost 2 bases, and 5 bases stayed unmatched. The germline V gene has CDR1 LGHDT and CDR2 YNNKEL (reference sequence). This CDR3 region has 15 residues. Here the CDR3 reads CASSRHRGRNTEAFF. The CDR3 DNA sequence: TGTGCCAGCAGCCGACACAGGGGGCGTAACACTGAAGCTTTCTTT.